Shown below are 28 T cell receptor beta chains from a single sample sequenced in a study of cytotoxic CD8 clonotypes in ibrutinib-treated CLL. This table comes from immunoSEQ multiplex PCR, and its TCRdb copy is limited to in-frame clones, with some not included. Of roughly 180,000 clones detected, 72% appear once; the ten largest clones hold roughly 12%. The sequenced sample was PBMCs, obtained after 24 months of ibrutinib treatment. These receptor sequences come from a human donor with chronic lymphocytic leukemia.

This clone was recorded once. This chain connects TRBV28 to TRBJ2-1; D is perhaps TRBD2 (6 bases). The CDR3 is made up of 15 amino acids. V lost 8 bases, J lost 2 bases, and 16 bases lay in between. Germline V CDR1 and CDR2: MDHEN, SYDVKM. In nucleotides, the CDR3 is TGTGCCAGCTCGGATGGGCGGGGAGCCTACAATGAGCAGTTCTTC. This codes for CASSDGRGAYNEQFF.

The genes are TRBV4-3 and TRBJ2-7; TRBD1 might be the D (5 bases). The CDR3 spans 16 residues. The germline CDR1 and CDR2 sequences are LGHNA and YSLEER. Trimming took off 0 bases at V and 0 bases at J, with 12 bases between the two ends. The CDR3 is CASSQDPGMSSYEQYF. CDR3 sequence (DNA): TGCGCCAGCAGCCAAGATCCAGGGATGAGCTCCTACGAGCAGTACTTC.

This rearrangement joins TRBV7-9 to TRBJ1-2; D is uncertain. Trimming removed 5 bases from V and 4 bases from J, with 14 bases in between. CDR3 length: 14 amino acids. CDR1 SEHNR and CDR2 FQNEAQ come from the germline V gene (reference sequence). CDR3 coding DNA: TGTGCCAGCAGCGCGCCCCTTTCGAGCTATGGCTACACCTTC. Its translation: CASSAPLSSYGYTF.

The chain recombines TRBV30 with TRBJ2-7; 10 bases are shared with TRBD1. In germline, CDR1 is GTSNPN, CDR2 SVGIG (reference sequence). The junction had 5 bases not matched to a gene; V was cut back by 4 bases and J by 5 bases. The CDR3 extends over 13 amino acids. The chain's CDR3 is CAWIRDRGHEQYF. DNA of the CDR3: TGTGCCTGGATCCGGGACAGGGGACACGAGCAGTACTTC.

This clone was detected once. This chain links TRBV6-5 with TRBJ2-7; 9 nucleotides line up with TRBD1. J was trimmed by 4 bases and V by 4 bases; bases with no gene match: 8. Germline CDR1 is MNHEY and CDR2 is SVGAGI. The CDR3 contains 15 residues. The CDR3 protein is CASSSRDRVGYEQYF. CDR3 nucleotide sequence: TGTGCCAGCAGTTCCCGGGACAGGGTAGGATACGAGCAGTACTTC.

This clone has only a few counts. This chain links TRBV7-6 with TRBJ1-3; unclear D gene. This CDR3 comprises 13 residues. Per the germline V gene, CDR1 is SGHVS and CDR2 is FNYEAQ. V lost 0 bases to trimming and J lost 3 bases, with 3 bases between them. The CDR3 region has the DNA TGTGCCAGCAGCTTAGCGGATGGAAACACCATATATTTT. Its translation: CASSLADGNTIYF.

The chain couples TRBV28 to TRBJ1-3; D uncertain. V lost 5 bases and J lost 0, with 20 bases in between. The CDR3 sequence is 18 residues long. Germline CDR1 and CDR2: MDHEN and SYDVKM. The CDR3 sequence is CASSLVGSLAVSGNTIYF. The DNA for the CDR3 is TGTGCCAGCAGTCTGGTGGGGTCGCTAGCCGTCTCTGGAAACACCATATATTTT.

This chain uses TRBV5-4 with TRBJ1-1; 7 bases match TRBD1. The CDR3 length is 13 residues. CDR1 SGHNT and CDR2 YYREEE come from the germline V gene (reference sequence). The V and J ends lost 5 bases and 6 bases, in that order; junction bases with no gene match: 7. CDR3 DNA sequence: TGTGCCAGCAGGACCGGGACAGCCCCTGAAGCTTTCTTT. This gives the protein CASRTGTAPEAFF.

This chain uses TRBV25-1 with TRBJ2-7; 7 positions agree with TRBD2. The CDR3 contains 15 residues. CDR1 MGHDK and CDR2 SYGVNS come from the germline V gene. Losses at the gene ends were 0 bases for V and 2 bases for J; bases not matched to a gene: 4. The CDR3 bases are TGTGCCAGCAGTGAATATGCTAGCGGTACCTACGAGCAGTACTTC. Translated, it gives CASSEYASGTYEQYF.

The DNA for the CDR3 is TGTGCCAGCAGCCAAGTTACTGGAAACACCATATATTTT. Its translation is CASSQVTGNTIYF. The chain carries TRBV4-2 and TRBJ1-3; unclear D gene. CDR1 is LGHNA and CDR2 is YNFKEQ in the germline V gene. The CDR3 consists of 13 residues. The germline V and J ends were trimmed by 1 base and 2 bases, with 3 bases remaining between them.

The CDR3 loop reads CASSEQGYYGYTF. The CDR3 bases are TGTGCCAGCAGTGAACAAGGGTACTATGGCTACACCTTC. V usage is TRBV25-1 and J usage is TRBJ1-2, with no clear D. The CDR3 runs 13 residues. With 2 bases removed from V and 3 bases from J, the gap between germline ends came to 7 bases. Germline V gene data show CDR1 as MGHDK and CDR2 as SYGVNS.

This clone was seen a single time. The rearrangement joins TRBV5-4 to TRBJ2-1; 14 nucleotides match TRBD2. V lost 3 bases, J lost 8 bases, and 7 bases stayed unmatched. Per the germline V gene, CDR1 is SGHNT and CDR2 is YYREEE (reference sequence). The CDR3 loop spans 16 amino acids. Written as DNA, the CDR3 is TGTGCCAGCAGCTCGGGACTAGCGGGAGTTGTATATGAGCAGTTCTTC. It is translated as CASSSGLAGVVYEQFF.

The V gene is TRBV27, the J gene TRBJ1-1; 7 nucleotides agree with TRBD1. CDR1 and CDR2 (germline): MNHEY, SMNVEV (reference sequence). The junction had 19 bases not matched to a gene; V was cut back by 7 bases and J by 11 bases. This CDR3 has 15 residues. The CDR3 sequence is CASTGPKGGGFSAFF. DNA of the CDR3: TGTGCCAGCACCGGTCCTAAAGGGGGCGGCTTTTCGGCTTTCTTT.

This rearrangement joins TRBV15 to TRBJ2-1; TRBD2 agrees at 12 bases. After removal of 3 bases from V and 7 bases from J, the junction contained 7 bases not matched to a gene. CDR3 length: 16 residues. Germline CDR1 reads LNHNV; CDR2 reads YYDKDF (reference sequence). The CDR3, as DNA: TGTGCCACCAGCAGGCAACTAGCGGGAGGTTTAAATGAGCAGTTCTTC. Translation gives CATSRQLAGGLNEQFF.

The chain couples TRBV2 to TRBJ2-1; 10 positions agree with TRBD2. CDR3 size: 15 residues. V gave up 7 bases and J gave up 0 bases; unmatched junction bases: 3. CDR1 and CDR2 from the germline V gene are SNHLY and FYNNEI. The CDR3 coding sequence is TGTGCCAGCATTGGACTAGCGGCCTCCTACAATGAGCAGTTCTTC. Translation: CASIGLAASYNEQFF. Based on the CDR3 plus reference TRBV2 and TRBJ2-1, the full variable domain is EPEVTQTPSHQVTQMGQEVILRCVPISNHLYFYWYRQILGQKVEFLVSFYNNEISEKSEIFDDQFSVERPDGSNFTLKIRSTKLEDSAMYFCASIGLAASYNEQFFGPGTRLTVL.

V gene TRBV7-8 combines with J gene TRBJ1-1, with D possibly matching TRBD1 (5 bases). Germline CDR1 is SGHVS and CDR2 is FQNEAQ. Trimming left V 3 bases short and J 5 bases short, with 13 bases between. The CDR3 runs 14 residues. The DNA of the CDR3 is TGTGCCAGCAGCTTTGGGACCGGGGGGACTGAAGCTTTCTTT. This gives the protein CASSFGTGGTEAFF.

The J gene is TRBJ2-7, the V gene TRBV6-6; 8 nucleotides match TRBD1. V lost 4 bases, J lost 3 bases, and 8 bases stayed unmatched. Germline CDR1 reads MNHNY; CDR2 reads SVGAGI (reference sequence). CDR3 length: 15 amino acids. The CDR3 DNA is TGTGCCAGCAGTTTCGCACAAGGACAGGGCTACGAGCAGTACTTC. Its translation: CASSFAQGQGYEQYF.

This chain connects TRBV28 to TRBJ1-1; D remains unclear. V gave up 3 bases and J gave up 0 bases, with 11 bases separating them. Germline-derived CDR1 and CDR2 are MDHEN and SYDVKM. CDR3 length: 15 residues. CDR3: CASSFISRVNTEAFF. The CDR3 region has the DNA TGTGCCAGCAGTTTTATATCGAGAGTGAACACTGAAGCTTTCTTT.

V gene TRBV28 combines with J gene TRBJ1-2, with TRBD1 identical over 7 bases. The CDR3 consists of 15 residues. Trimming removed 3 bases from V and 4 bases from J; junction bases left unmatched: 8. The V gene's germline CDR1 is MDHEN and CDR2 SYDVKM. This CDR3 is CASSLRGRKIYGYTF. In DNA form, the CDR3 reads TGTGCCAGCAGTTTGAGGGGGCGAAAGATCTATGGCTACACCTTC.

The chain links TRBV9 to TRBJ2-1; 9 bases match TRBD2. CDR3 length: 15 residues. In germline, CDR1 is SGDLS, CDR2 YYNGEE. Germline trimming cut 3 bases from V and 8 bases from J; bases unmatched to any gene: 9. CDR3 in DNA: TGTGCCAGCAGCGACCTCGCGGGAGGGCCAGATGAGCAGTTCTTC. This encodes CASSDLAGGPDEQFF.

The CDR3 loop reads CASSQGQVVYEQYF. The CDR3 DNA is TGTGCCAGCAGCCAGGGACAGGTAGTCTACGAGCAGTACTTC. The rearrangement joins TRBV7-9 to TRBJ2-7; 8 bases are a match to TRBD1. Per germline, CDR1 SEHNR and CDR2 FQNEAQ (reference sequence). This CDR3 is built from 14 residues. J gave up 3 bases and V 5 bases, and 6 bases lay outside the gene matches.

J is TRBJ1-2 and V is TRBV11-2, with D possibly matching TRBD1 (5 bases). With 4 bases removed from V and 0 bases from J, the gap between germline ends came to 6 bases. Looked up from germline, CDR1 is SGHAT and CDR2 is FQNNGV. CDR3 length: 13 amino acids. The CDR3 reads CASSSTANYGYTF. DNA for the CDR3: TGTGCCAGCAGCTCGACAGCTAACTATGGCTACACCTTC. Combining the CDR3 with reference TRBV11-2 and TRBJ1-2 gives the whole variable domain EAGVAQSPRYKIIEKRQSVAFWCNPISGHATLYWYQQILGQGPKLLIQFQNNGVVDDSQLPKDRFSAERLKGVDSTLKIQPAKLEDSAVYLCASSSTANYGYTFGSGTRLTVV.

The gene calls are TRBV5-1 and TRBJ2-3; D is uncertain. From germline, CDR1 is SGHRS and CDR2 YFSETQ. The CDR3 has 14 residues. V was shortened by 3 bases and J by 0 bases, with 8 bases between the two germline ends. CDR3: CASSSTSSTDTQYF. For the CDR3, the DNA is TGCGCCAGCAGCTCCACTTCTAGCACAGATACGCAGTATTTT.

The J gene is TRBJ1-2, the V gene TRBV30, with TRBD1 matching over 9 bases. The V gene's germline CDR1 is GTSNPN and CDR2 SVGIG (reference sequence). Unmatched junction bases numbered 9, after V lost 1 base and J lost 6 bases. This CDR3 has 15 amino acids. This chain's CDR3 is CAWSGVQGAWNGYTF. DNA for the CDR3: TGTGCCTGGAGTGGGGTACAGGGGGCGTGGAATGGCTACACCTTC.

The chain joins TRBV5-5 to TRBJ2-7; weak D call: TRBD1 (5 bases). The CDR3 runs to 14 residues. Deletions cut 0 bases from V and 3 bases from J, with 10 bases between. Germline CDR1 reads SGHKS; CDR2 reads YYEKEE (reference sequence). This CDR3 is CASSLGGTYYEQYF. The CDR3 nucleotides read TGTGCCAGCAGCTTGGGGGGCACCTACTACGAGCAGTACTTC.

The rearrangement uses TRBV2 and TRBJ1-1; 7 bases align to TRBD1. The ends lost 5 bases at V and 7 bases at J; junction bases unmatched: 4. This CDR3 has 12 residues. Germline lookup yields CDR1 SNHLY and CDR2 FYNNEI. The CDR3 loop reads CASSRDRSEAFF. CDR3 in DNA: TGTGCCAGCAGTCGGGACAGAAGTGAAGCTTTCTTT.

This clone was seen only a few times. The chain employs TRBV30 and TRBJ2-1; no clear D gene. V lost 3 bases and J lost 5, with 8 bases in between. Germline V gives CDR1 GTSNPN, CDR2 SVGIG (reference sequence). The CDR3 has 12 residues. In nucleotides, the CDR3 is TGTGCCTGGAGCTTACTTGACAATGAGCAGTTCTTC. Its protein product is CAWSLLDNEQFF.

The V call is TRBV5-4, the J call TRBJ2-7; 9 bases fit TRBD2. The CDR3 has 15 amino acids. Per germline, CDR1 SGHNT and CDR2 YYREEE (reference sequence). The trim removed 4 bases at V and 2 bases at J, leaving 7 bases unmatched. Written as DNA, the CDR3 is TGTGCCAGCAGCATTGAGCGGGAGGCCGCCTACGAGCAGTACTTC. This encodes CASSIEREAAYEQYF.